This T cell receptor beta chain was identified during a study of cytomegalovirus exposure and HLA in healthy donors. Worth noting for this clone: Its antigen is as yet unknown.

PCR employed 60 Vbeta and 13 Jbeta primers. The method was immunoSEQ multiplex PCR; TCRdb's version includes in-frame clones alone and lacks a portion of them. The data hold roughly 150,000 clones, with approximately 72% observed a single time. CDR3 length equals 15 residues. Looked up from germline, CDR1 is MDHEN and CDR2 is SYDVKM. V was clipped by 3 bases and J by 6 bases; unmatched bases: 10. The study, taken as a whole, reports: Looking again later, the authors saw that most CMV-associated TCR beta chains seemed HLA-restricted.

Sequencing input: PBMCs. The gene calls are TRBV28 and TRBJ1-1; TRBD1 agrees at 7 bases. This receptor was obtained from a female donor in good health and CMV-seronegative. As DNA, the CDR3 is TGTGCCAGCAGTTTCCGACAGGGCAGGAAGGCTGAAGCTTTCTTT. Translation gives CASSFRQGRKAEAFF.